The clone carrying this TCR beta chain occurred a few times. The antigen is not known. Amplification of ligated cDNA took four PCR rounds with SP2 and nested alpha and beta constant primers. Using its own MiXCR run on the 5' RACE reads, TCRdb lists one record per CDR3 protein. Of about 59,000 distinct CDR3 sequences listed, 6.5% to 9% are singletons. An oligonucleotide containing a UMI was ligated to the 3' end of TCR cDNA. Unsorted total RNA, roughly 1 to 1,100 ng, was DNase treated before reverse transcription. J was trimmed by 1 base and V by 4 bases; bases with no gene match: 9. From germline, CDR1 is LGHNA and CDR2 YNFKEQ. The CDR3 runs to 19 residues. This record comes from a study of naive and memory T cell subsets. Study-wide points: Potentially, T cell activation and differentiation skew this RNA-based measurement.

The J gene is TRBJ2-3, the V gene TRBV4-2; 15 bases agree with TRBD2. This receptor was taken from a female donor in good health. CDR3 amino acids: CASSRDGLAGGPRTDTQYF. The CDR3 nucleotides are TGTGCCAGCAGCCGCGATGGACTAGCGGGGGGGCCGCGCACAGATACGCAGTATTTT.